The rows below give T cell receptor beta chains drawn from one sample of a study of cutaneous CD30+ T cell lymphoproliferative disorder and hepatitis E. The assay was immunoSEQ multiplex PCR, and TCRdb's table has in-frame clones only and misses some. Of around 990 clones in the sample, roughly 84% were seen once. Sequencing used skin tissue. All receptors derive from a human donor with a cutaneous T cell lymphoproliferative disorder associated with hepatitis E virus. CDR3s include the opening cysteine and the closing phenylalanine or tryptophan. The D gene is left open where the match is weak. Not all rows give a size; the values are once, few, many and, for expanded clones, a class.

d_call j_call clone_size v_call cdr3_length cdr3_nt cdr3_aa
. TRBJ2-7 . TRBV11-2 16 TGTGCCAGCACCTCACTGGGGGGCGCCGGCTCCTACGAGCAGTACTTC CASTSLGGAGSYEQYF
. TRBJ2-1 . TRBV5-1 13 TGCGCCAGCAGCGTTGACTTCTACAATGAGCAGTTCTTC CASSVDFYNEQFF
TRBD1 TRBJ1-5 . TRBV5-6 15 TGTGCCAGCAGCTTGGAGGGGGCAGGTTTTCAGCCCCAGCATTTT CASSLEGAGFQPQHF
TRBD2 TRBJ2-3 large TRBV29-1 16 TGCAGCGTTGAATTATGGAGCGGGGGCACCACAGATACGCAGTATTTT CSVELWSGGTTDTQYF
TRBD1 TRBJ2-7 . TRBV2 15 TGTGCCAGCAGTGTGGGACAGGGGGCGCGCAACGAGCAGTACTTC CASSVGQGARNEQYF
. TRBJ2-7 . TRBV10-3 12 TGTGCCATCAGTGAGGGTTCCTACGAACAGTACTTC CAISEGSYEQYF
TRBD2 TRBJ2-5 . TRBV7-9 17 TGTGCCAGCAGCTCGACCGGGACTAGCGGTCTCCAAGAGACCCAGTACTTC CASSSTGTSGLQETQYF
TRBD1 TRBJ2-5 . TRBV29-1 15 TGCAGCGTCCATTCCCGGGACAGGGCCTCAGAGACCCAGTACTTC CSVHSRDRASETQYF
TRBD1 TRBJ1-1 once TRBV4-1 14 TGCGCCAGCAGCCTGGGACAGCGCGACACTGAAGCTTTCTTT CASSLGQRDTEAFF
TRBD1 TRBJ2-5 once TRBV11-1 17 TGTGCCAGCAGCCTATTCGGACAGGCAGGGATTCAAGAGACCCAGTACTTC CASSLFGQAGIQETQYF
. TRBJ2-2 . TRBV30 16 TGTGCCTGGATCCCCCCAGACAGCGACAACACCGGGGAGCTGTTTTTT CAWIPPDSDNTGELFF
TRBD1 TRBJ2-7 . TRBV7-2 14 TGTGCCAGCAGCCAGGGACAGGAGGTCTACGAGCAGTACTTC CASSQGQEVYEQYF
. TRBJ2-1 large TRBV7-8 16 TGTGCCAGCAGCCCCATCGGGCTGCCAAACTACAATGAGCAGTTCTTC CASSPIGLPNYNEQFF
. TRBJ2-2 . TRBV6-4 16 TGTGCCAGCAGTGACTCGGCTAGCAGAGGCACCGGGGAGCTGTTTTTT CASSDSASRGTGELFF
TRBD2 TRBJ2-2 . TRBV4-3 18 TGCGCCAGCAGCCAAGATCGGACTAGCGGGACTAACACCGGGGAGCTGTTTTTT CASSQDRTSGTNTGELFF
. TRBJ2-7 . TRBV9 12 TGTGCCAGCAGCGGGGAAACAATCGAGCAGTACTTC CASSGETIEQYF
. TRBJ2-1 . TRBV15 12 TGTGCCACCAGCAGACTTGGTCATGAGCAGTTCTTC CATSRLGHEQFF
TRBD1 TRBJ2-7 . TRBV7-2 14 TGTGCCAGCAGCCTGGACAGGGGCCCCTACGAGCAGTACTTC CASSLDRGPYEQYF
TRBD1 TRBJ1-1 . TRBV6-1 15 TGTGCCAGCAGTGACAGGGGGCAAGGAGGCACTGAAGCTTTCTTT CASSDRGQGGTEAFF
. TRBJ2-1 . TRBV15 14 TGTGCCACCAGCAGAGAGGTCCCGAGCAATGAGCAGTTCTTC CATSREVPSNEQFF
. TRBJ1-3 . TRBV2 16 TGTGCCAGCACCACCTCCGGGATTTACTCTGGAAACACCATATATTTT CASTTSGIYSGNTIYF
TRBD2 TRBJ2-7 . TRBV28 14 TGTGCCAGCTCGGGGGGGTACTCCGTGTACGAGCAGTACTTC CASSGGYSVYEQYF
. TRBJ2-7 . TRBV6-1 13 TGTGCCAGCAGTAGGACTGCATCCTACGAGCAGTACTTC CASSRTASYEQYF
TRBD1 TRBJ2-7 once TRBV19 14 TGTGCCAGTACCCCGGGACAGGGATTCGGTGAGCAGTACTTC CASTPGQGFGEQYF
. TRBJ2-7 . TRBV4-1 13 TGCGCCAGCAGCCAGTTCAGGGAGGTCGAGCAGTACTTC CASSQFREVEQYF
TRBD1 TRBJ1-2 . TRBV25-1 14 TGTGCCAGCAACCCCCCCGGGACAGGGGAAGGCTACACCTTC CASNPPGTGEGYTF
. TRBJ2-5 . TRBV6-5 13 TGTGCCAGCAGGTCAGGGGTCATAGAGACCCAGTACTTC CASRSGVIETQYF
TRBD1 TRBJ1-2 . TRBV5-6 18 TGTGCCAGCAGCTCCTCATTTGGGGGGGCGCAGGGGGCTGATGGCTACACCTTC CASSSSFGGAQGADGYTF
. TRBJ2-5 . TRBV29-1 12 TGCAGCGTCACTGAGTTCGAGGAGACCCAGTACTTC CSVTEFEETQYF
TRBD1 TRBJ2-4 few TRBV29-1 15 TGCAGCGTGGGACAGGGGGATGGCGCCAAAAACATTCAGTACTTC CSVGQGDGAKNIQYF
TRBD2 TRBJ2-7 few TRBV7-9 12 TGTGCCAGTGGGACTAGATTTGGCGAGCAGTACTTC CASGTRFGEQYF
. TRBJ2-7 . TRBV29-1 13 TGCAGCGTTTTGGGTTCCCTACAGCACGAGCAGTACTTC CSVLGSLQHEQYF